The 32 T cell receptor beta chains presented below share a single source sample, sequenced in a study of shared clonotypes between healthy human individuals. Using immunoSEQ multiplex PCR, the repertoire was profiled, and TCRdb retains in-frame clones only, with some absent. The data hold 2 million to 2.5 million clones, with approximately 90% observed a single time. What was sequenced was naive CD4+ T cells from PBMCs. Subset noted: CD45RA+ positively selected. The receptors were gathered from a man between 18 and 35 years old in good health. Some clones in this sample may be carry-over from other donors' samples.

The V call is TRBV18, the J call TRBJ2-1; a weak D match, TRBD1 (5 bases). CDR1 is KGHSH and CDR2 is LQKENI in the germline V gene. V shed 4 bases and J shed 0 bases, with 7 bases lying between them. This CDR3 is built from 14 residues. This CDR3 is CASSRDSSYNEQFF. As DNA, the CDR3 is TGTGCCAGCTCACGTGACAGCTCCTACAATGAGCAGTTCTTC.

J is TRBJ1-4 and V is TRBV4-2; 7 nucleotides agree with TRBD1. Germline CDR1 reads LGHNA; CDR2 reads YNFKEQ. This CDR3 has 18 residues. The J segment lost 9 bases and the V segment lost 1 base, leaving 17 bases of the junction unmatched. CDR3 sequence (DNA): TGTGCCAGCAGCCAAGTCGGGCATGTCAGGGGGGTCGAGCAAAAACTGTTTTTT. It is translated as CASSQVGHVRGVEQKLFF.

The chain uses TRBV5-1 and TRBJ2-7, with 9 bases fitting TRBD1. This CDR3 spans 15 amino acids. V trimming: 2 bases; J trimming: 6 bases; junction bases outside the gene matches: 9. Germline V gene lookup returns CDR1 SGHRS and CDR2 YFSETQ. The CDR3 region has the DNA TGCGCCAGCAGCTTAACCGGGACAGGGTCGCGCGAGCAGTACTTC. It is translated as CASSLTGTGSREQYF. The full variable domain, in which reference TRBV5-1 and TRBJ2-7 provide the parts outside the CDR3, is KAGVTQTPRYLIKTRGQQVTLSCSPISGHRSVSWYQQTPGQGLQFLFEYFSETQRNKGNFPGRFSGRQFSNSRSEMNVSTLELGDSALYLCASSLTGTGSREQYFGPGTRLTVT.

The gene calls are TRBV27 and TRBJ1-2, with 9 bases matching TRBD1. V dropped 5 bases and J dropped 6; count of bases not matched to a gene: 7. The V gene's germline CDR1 is MNHEY and CDR2 SMNVEV (reference sequence). The CDR3 totals 14 residues. This chain's CDR3 is CASSRTGGVDGYTF. CDR3 sequence (DNA): TGTGCCAGCAGTCGTACAGGGGGCGTCGATGGCTACACCTTC.

J is TRBJ1-5 and V is TRBV9, with D maybe TRBD1 (6 bases). With 0 bases removed from V and 3 bases from J, the gap between germline ends came to 13 bases. The germline V gene encodes CDR1 SGDLS and CDR2 YYNGEE. The CDR3 extends over 16 amino acids. DNA for the CDR3: TGTGCCAGCAGCGTAGACCCGATGGGGGCCAATCAGCCCCAGCATTTT. This codes for CASSVDPMGANQPQHF. Looking up the rest from reference TRBV9 and TRBJ1-5 gives the full variable domain: DSGVTQTPKHLITATGQRVTLRCSPRSGDLSVYWYQQSLDQGLQFLIQYYNGEERAKGNILERFSAQQFPDLHSELNLSSLELGDSALYFCASSVDPMGANQPQHFGDGTRLSIL.

The chain carries TRBV6-6 and TRBJ1-2, with D possibly being TRBD1 (6 bases). Deletions cut 6 bases from V and 8 bases from J, with 16 bases between. The length of the CDR3 is 13 residues. Germline CDR1 reads MNHNY; CDR2 reads SVGAGI (reference sequence). The DNA of the CDR3 is TGTGCCAGCAGGAAGGGAAGGGGGTACGGCTACACCTTC. It yields the protein CASRKGRGYGYTF.

In the case of this clone: Within the sample, other DNA sequences also encode this same CDR3. The chain uses TRBV5-1 and TRBJ2-2, with 7 bases identical to TRBD2. Germline lookup yields CDR1 SGHRS and CDR2 YFSETQ. V lost 3 bases to trimming and J lost 0 bases; unmatched junction nucleotides: 2. The length of the CDR3 is 15 residues. CDR3 nucleotide sequence: TGCGCCAGCAGCTCGCTAGCGGCGAACACCGGGGAGCTGTTTTTT. Its protein is CASSSLAANTGELFF.

The chain combines TRBV12-5 with TRBJ2-3, with unresolved D. Per the germline V gene, CDR1 is LGHNT and CDR2 is FRNRAP. V lost 5 bases and J lost 6, with 6 bases in between. CDR3 length: 11 residues. The CDR3 coding sequence is TGTGCTAGTGGTACTTGGGATACGCAGTATTTT. This encodes CASGTWDTQYF.

V is TRBV29-1 and J is TRBJ2-3, with 12 bases matching TRBD2. This CDR3 is 14 amino acids long. Germline trimming cut 7 bases from V and 5 bases from J; bases unmatched to any gene: 7. Per germline, CDR1 SQVTM and CDR2 ANQGSEA. CDR3 nucleotides: TGCAGCGGCGCTAGCGGGAGGGCAGGAGATACGCAGTATTTT. It encodes CSGASGRAGDTQYF.

The J gene is TRBJ1-5, the V gene TRBV7-2; TRBD1 matches 7 bases. J gave up 5 bases and V 3 bases, and 4 bases lay outside the gene matches. The CDR3 totals 14 residues. Germline V gene sequence: CDR1 SGHTA, CDR2 FQGNSA. Written as DNA, the CDR3 is TGTGCCAGCAGCTTCGACAGGGCTTATCAGCCCCAGCATTTT. Translation gives CASSFDRAYQPQHF.

The rearrangement links TRBV2 to TRBJ2-7; perhaps TRBD1 as D (6 bases). Germline V gene sequence: CDR1 SNHLY, CDR2 FYNNEI. The CDR3 runs to 16 residues. Trimming removed 2 bases at V and 0 bases at J, with 14 bases between. For the CDR3, the DNA is TGTGCCAGCAGTGAATTGAGGACAGCAAGCTCCTACGAGCAGTACTTC. Its translation is CASSELRTASSYEQYF.

In its sample, this clone was seen once. The chain carries TRBV27 and TRBJ2-7; D may match TRBD1 or TRBD2 (5 bases each). The germline gives CDR1 MNHEY, CDR2 SMNVEV (reference sequence). The CDR3 spans 14 residues. V dropped 4 bases and J dropped 0 bases, with 10 bases sitting between them. The DNA for the CDR3 is TGTGCCAGCAGTTCCCAGGGACCCTCCTACGAGCAGTACTTC. It is translated as CASSSQGPSYEQYF.

The chain links TRBV28 to TRBJ1-1; perhaps TRBD1 as D (5 bases). V was trimmed by 6 bases and J by 3 bases, leaving 17 bases between them. The germline CDR1 and CDR2 sequences are MDHEN and SYDVKM. This CDR3 has 15 residues. CDR3 residues: CASSQPGTTDTEAFF. The DNA for the CDR3 is TGTGCCAGCAGCCAGCCCGGGACCACCGACACTGAAGCTTTCTTT.

The V and J genes are TRBV11-2 and TRBJ2-7; D is unclear. V lost 5 bases to trimming and J lost 5 bases, with 19 bases between them. The CDR3 runs 15 residues. The germline gives CDR1 SGHAT, CDR2 FQNNGV. The CDR3 here is CASSLYRASTDEQYF. The CDR3 bases are TGTGCCAGCAGCCTTTACCGGGCCTCGACCGACGAGCAGTACTTC.

This chain links TRBV10-3 with TRBJ2-5; D not resolved. Germline assignment: CDR1 ENHRY and CDR2 SYGVKD. The CDR3 consists of 14 residues. Between the trimmed V and J ends, which lost 6 bases and 4 bases, there was a span of 15 bases. The CDR3, as DNA: TGTGCCATCAGCCCGCGTAAGGTTTCAGAGACCCAGTACTTC. Protein product: CAISPRKVSETQYF.

This clone was recorded once. The chain has TRBV6-5 and TRBJ1-5; D may be TRBD1 (6 bases). The CDR3 is 15 residues long. Germline assignment: CDR1 MNHEY and CDR2 SVGAGI. In nucleotides, the CDR3 is TGTGCTTCCTCCCGGGGGGGCGGGCTAGGCCAGCCCCAGCATTTT. As protein: CASSRGGGLGQPQHF.

The chain has TRBV2 and TRBJ2-5; 7 nucleotides align to TRBD1. Germline V gene lookup returns CDR1 SNHLY and CDR2 FYNNEI. V shed 4 bases and J 2 bases; nucleotides not matched to a gene: 7. This CDR3 is built from 15 residues. The CDR3 region is CASSVSVTGQETQYF. Here the CDR3 DNA reads TGTGCCAGCAGTGTCTCTGTGACAGGGCAAGAGACCCAGTACTTC. Full variable domain (rest looked up from reference TRBV2 and TRBJ2-5): EPEVTQTPSHQVTQMGQEVILRCVPISNHLYFYWYRQILGQKVEFLVSFYNNEISEKSEIFDDQFSVERPDGSNFTLKIRSTKLEDSAMYFCASSVSVTGQETQYFGPGTRLLVL.

For this clone: The same CDR3 arises from other DNA sequences in this sample as well. The chain uses TRBV7-2 and TRBJ2-7; the D gene is possibly TRBD1 (6 bases). Germline CDR1 and CDR2: SGHTA and FQGNSA. Trimming left V 2 bases short and J 4 bases short, with 9 bases between. This CDR3 has 13 residues. The chain's CDR3 is CASSLRGGYEQYF. The CDR3 region has the DNA TGTGCCAGCAGCTTAAGAGGGGGATACGAGCAGTACTTC.

The chain recombines TRBV7-2 with TRBJ2-1; 13 nucleotides line up with TRBD2. This CDR3 is built from 14 residues. The germline V gene encodes CDR1 SGHTA and CDR2 FQGNSA. J was trimmed by 9 bases and V by 5 bases; bases with no gene match: 4. The CDR3 DNA reads as TGTGCCAGCAGCACCCGACTAGCGGGAGGTGAGCAGTTCTTC. This sequence encodes CASSTRLAGGEQFF.

The chain employs TRBV10-3 and TRBJ2-6; D unresolved. CDR1 ENHRY and CDR2 SYGVKD come from the germline V gene. The CDR3 sequence is 16 residues long. Trimming pared 6 bases from V and 0 bases from J, leaving 12 bases between. The DNA for the CDR3 is TGTGCCATCAGCCCAGGCCGCACCTCTGGGGCCAACGTCCTGACTTTC. This encodes CAISPGRTSGANVLTF.

A note on this clone: At the DNA level, this CDR3 is encoded by other sequences in the same sample as well. This chain joins TRBV5-1 and TRBJ2-2; 7 nucleotides agree with TRBD2. The J segment lost 2 bases and the V segment lost 0 bases, leaving 4 bases of the junction unmatched. The CDR3 is 16 residues long. Germline assignment: CDR1 SGHRS and CDR2 YFSETQ. This CDR3 is CASSLAGGRNTGELFF. Written as DNA, the CDR3 is TGCGCCAGCAGCTTGGCGGGAGGCCGTAACACCGGGGAGCTGTTTTTT.

Regarding this clone: This same CDR3 is encoded by further DNA sequences in the sample. The rearrangement links TRBV6-6 to TRBJ1-4, with TRBD1 identical over 10 bases. After removal of 0 bases from V and 8 bases from J, the junction contained 3 bases not matched to a gene. The CDR3 consists of 15 residues. Germline V gene data show CDR1 as MNHNY and CDR2 as SVGAGI (reference sequence). For the CDR3, the DNA is TGTGCCAGCAGTTACTCGGGGACAGGGGACGAAAAACTGTTTTTT. This sequence encodes CASSYSGTGDEKLFF.

The rearrangement links TRBV10-3 to TRBJ2-1; D may be TRBD2 (5 bases). Germline V gives CDR1 ENHRY, CDR2 SYGVKD. The CDR3 is 12 amino acids. V was trimmed by 0 bases and J by 14 bases, leaving 11 bases between them. DNA for the CDR3: TGTGCCATCAGTGAGTCTATAAGCGGTGAGTTCTTC. Encoded protein: CAISESISGEFF.

The rearrangement uses TRBV19 and TRBJ1-2, with D unresolved. Germline V CDR1 and CDR2: LNHDA, SQIVND (reference sequence). The CDR3 length is 14 residues. Trimming removed 4 bases at V and 1 base at J, with 10 bases between. This CDR3 is CASSTVRVNYGYTF. The CDR3 DNA follows: TGTGCCAGTAGTACCGTCCGGGTTAACTATGGCTACACCTTC.

The rearrangement joins TRBV28 to TRBJ1-1; D remains unclear. Germline CDR1 and CDR2: MDHEN and SYDVKM. Trimming shortened V by 3 bases and J by 1 base, and 12 bases separated the two germline ends. This CDR3 has 15 residues. The CDR3 region has the DNA TGTGCCAGCAGTTTGTCGGGCGCAAGGAACACTGAAGCTTTCTTT. The encoded protein is CASSLSGARNTEAFF.

CDR3: CASSSLGQGASHEQYF. As DNA, the CDR3 is TGTGCCAGCAGCTCATTGGGACAGGGGGCGTCCCACGAGCAGTACTTC. V is TRBV7-9 and J is TRBJ2-7; 12 positions match TRBD1. Germline CDR1 reads SEHNR; CDR2 reads FQNEAQ (reference sequence). Unmatched junction bases numbered 9, after V lost 4 bases and J lost 5 bases. This CDR3 is built from 16 residues.

This clone came up once. The rearrangement joins TRBV5-1 to TRBJ1-2; D is unresolved. V was shortened by 3 bases and J by 2 bases, with 11 bases between the two germline ends. CDR1 is SGHRS and CDR2 is YFSETQ in the germline V gene. There are 14 residues in the CDR3. The CDR3 DNA reads TGCGCCAGCAGCTCCGTACTGGGGAACTATGGCTACACCTTC. Translated, it gives CASSSVLGNYGYTF.

Worth noting for this clone: Other DNA sequences in the same sample also yield this CDR3. V gene TRBV9 combines with J gene TRBJ2-5; no clear D. V was clipped by 3 bases and J by 4 bases, with 4 bases between them. From germline, CDR1 is SGDLS and CDR2 YYNGEE. The CDR3 is 11 residues long. In DNA form, the CDR3 reads TGTGCCAGCAGCGCATCAGAGACCCAGTACTTC. It codes for CASSASETQYF. Full variable domain (rest looked up from reference TRBV9 and TRBJ2-5): DSGVTQTPKHLITATGQRVTLRCSPRSGDLSVYWYQQSLDQGLQFLIQYYNGEERAKGNILERFSAQQFPDLHSELNLSSLELGDSALYFCASSASETQYFGPGTRLLVL.

The chain joins TRBV14 to TRBJ2-3; no definite D call. V was trimmed by 3 bases and J by 0 bases, leaving 10 bases between them. The CDR3 runs to 15 residues. CDR1 and CDR2 (germline): SGHDN, FVKESK. The DNA for the CDR3 is TGTGCCAGCAGCCAGGCGGTTGGTAGCACAGATACGCAGTATTTT. Its protein is CASSQAVGSTDTQYF.

CDR3 sequence (DNA): TGTGCCAGCAGCTTAGCGCCACTAGCGGGAGTATCCGGGGAGCTGTTTTTT. Protein product: CASSLAPLAGVSGELFF. The rearrangement links TRBV7-9 to TRBJ2-2; 11 nucleotides align to TRBD2. Trimming cost V 0 bases and J 6 bases; bases outside gene matches: 6. The CDR3 extends over 17 amino acids. Germline values: CDR1 SEHNR, CDR2 FQNEAQ (reference sequence). The whole variable domain, filled in from reference TRBV7-9 and TRBJ2-2, reads DTGVSQNPRHKITKRGQNVTFRCDPISEHNRLYWYRQTLGQGPEFLTYFQNEAQLEKSRLLSDRFSAERPKGSFSTLEIQRTEQGDSAMYLCASSLAPLAGVSGELFFGEGSRLTVL.

This clone has just a few counts. CDR3 residues: CASSIWAPAGEQFF. In nucleotides, the CDR3 is TGTGCCAGTAGTATTTGGGCCCCTGCGGGTGAGCAGTTCTTC. The chain carries TRBV19 and TRBJ2-1, with D tentatively TRBD2 (5 bases). The germline CDR1 and CDR2 sequences are LNHDA and SQIVND (reference sequence). The CDR3 has 14 residues. Trimming shortened V by 3 bases and J by 9 bases, and 15 bases separated the two germline ends.

This chain links TRBV6-5 with TRBJ1-2, with 7 bases identical to TRBD1. The CDR3 contains 14 residues. Germline V gene data show CDR1 as MNHEY and CDR2 as SVGAGI. Trimming at V came to 5 bases and at J to 7 bases, leaving 10 bases not matched to a gene. CDR3 protein: CASSTRQGISGYTF. CDR3 bases: TGTGCCAGCAGTACGAGACAGGGAATAAGTGGCTACACCTTC.